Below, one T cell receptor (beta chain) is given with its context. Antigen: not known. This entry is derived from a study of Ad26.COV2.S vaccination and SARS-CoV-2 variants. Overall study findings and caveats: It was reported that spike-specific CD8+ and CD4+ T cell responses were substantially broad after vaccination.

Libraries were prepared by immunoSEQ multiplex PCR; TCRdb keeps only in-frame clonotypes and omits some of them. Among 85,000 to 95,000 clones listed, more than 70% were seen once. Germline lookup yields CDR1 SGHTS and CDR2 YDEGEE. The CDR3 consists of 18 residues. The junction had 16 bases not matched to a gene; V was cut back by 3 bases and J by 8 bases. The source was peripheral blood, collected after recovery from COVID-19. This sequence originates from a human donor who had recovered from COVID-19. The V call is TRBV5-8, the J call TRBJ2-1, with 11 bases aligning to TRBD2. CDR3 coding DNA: TGTGCCAGCAGCTCGGGAGGACTAGCGGGCCCGGGCTTCGATGAGCAGTTCTTC. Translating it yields CASSSGGLAGPGFDEQFF.